A selection of T cell receptor beta chains follows, all from one sample in a study of identical twins. TCRdb analysed the 5' RACE reads with MiXCR anew, one entry per CDR3 protein. The table lists 400,000 to 500,000 distinct CDR3 sequences, around 18% of them singletons. Source material: naive T cells sorted from blood. The receptors derive from a man aged 45 to 65 in good health. CDR3s include the opening cysteine and the closing phenylalanine or tryptophan. A D gene is named only where the DNA matches it firmly. Clone size is stated in some rows and not others, as once, few, many or a class when expanded.

D gene	V gene	clone size	J gene	CDR3 DNA	CDR3 protein
-	TRBV11-2	once	TRBJ1-4	TGTGCCAGCAGCTTAGGGGGCAGGACTGAAAAACTGTTTTTT	CASSLGGRTEKLFF
-	TRBV7-9	few	TRBJ2-5	TGTGCCAGCAGCTTTCCTGATAGTCGGCGGATCCAAGAGACCCAGTACTTC	CASSFPDSRRIQETQYF
-	TRBV6-2/TRBV6-3	-	TRBJ1-5	TGTGCCAGCAGTTACGATAGGGCTGGCAATCAGCCCCAGCATTTT	CASSYDRAGNQPQHF
-	TRBV7-3	-	TRBJ2-7	TGTGCCAGCAGCAAAGGAGGGAGAGGCTACGAGCAGTACTTC	CASSKGGRGYEQYF
TRBD2	TRBV7-2	-	TRBJ2-1	TGTGCCAGCAGCACCAGACTAGCGGGAGATGAGCAGTTCTTC	CASSTRLAGDEQFF
TRBD1	TRBV7-9	many	TRBJ2-7	TGTGCCAGCAGTTCAGCAGGGGGCTCCTACGAGCAGTACTTC	CASSSAGGSYEQYF
-	TRBV5-1	-	TRBJ2-3	TGCGCCAGCAGCTCCGGACAGAGCCAAGATACGCAGTATTTT	CASSSGQSQDTQYF
-	TRBV5-6	few	TRBJ2-5	TGTGCCAGCAGCTCCCTCCCCGAAGGGGAGACCCAGTACTTC	CASSSLPEGETQYF
TRBD1	TRBV6-6	many	TRBJ2-3	TGTGCCAGCACCAAAGACAGGGGATATACGCAGTATTTT	CASTKDRGYTQYF
TRBD1	TRBV12-3/TRBV12-4	few	TRBJ1-1	TGTGCCAGCAGTCGTAGCGCCCTTCGACAGGGTTTAAGGACCCCTGAAGCTTTCTTT	CASSRSALRQGLRTPEAFF
-	TRBV6-1	few	TRBJ1-1	TGTGCCAGCCAGGGGCCAGGGGAGAACACTGAAGCTTTCTTT	CASQGPGENTEAFF
-	TRBV20-1	few	TRBJ1-1	TGCAGTGCTGAACAGAGATTGAACACTGAAGCTTTCTTT	CSAEQRLNTEAFF
-	TRBV6-2/TRBV6-3	many	TRBJ1-2	TGTGCCAGCAGTTACTCCTGGGATGGCTACACCTTC	CASSYSWDGYTF
TRBD1	TRBV20-1	many	TRBJ2-7	TGCAGTGCTACGAAGATCTCGGACAGGGCTGGCGAGCAGTACTTC	CSATKISDRAGEQYF
-	TRBV29-1	-	TRBJ1-2	TGCAGCGTTGAGACGCCAGGGGAACTGGGGGGCTACACCTTC	CSVETPGELGGYTF
TRBD1	TRBV7-2	-	TRBJ1-1	TGTGCCAGCAGCTCTAACAGGGGAGTGAACACTGAAGCTTTCTTT	CASSSNRGVNTEAFF
TRBD2	TRBV5-1	-	TRBJ2-1	TGCGCCAGCAGCAGCCTAGCGGGAATGGAGCAGTTCTTC	CASSSLAGMEQFF
-	TRBV6-5	few	TRBJ1-1	TGTGCCAGCAGATACGGCAGCGAGCGCACTGAAGCTTTCTTT	CASRYGSERTEAFF
TRBD1	TRBV19	-	TRBJ1-5	TGTGCCAGTATCAAGACAGGGGGCTATTTTCAGCCCCAGCATTTT	CASIKTGGYFQPQHF
-	TRBV6-2/TRBV6-3	-	TRBJ2-7	TGTGCCAGCAGTTACCCCCTAGTATTCTACGAGCAGTACTTC	CASSYPLVFYEQYF
TRBD1	TRBV4-3	-	TRBJ2-5	TGCGCCAGCGCACGCTTCTGGGACAGGGTAGGCGAGACCCAGTACTTC	CASARFWDRVGETQYF
-	TRBV28	many	TRBJ1-1	TGTGCCAGCAGGCAGGCATACACTGAAGCTTTCTTT	CASRQAYTEAFF
-	TRBV20-1	few	TRBJ2-7	TGCAGTGCTAGACCCGAAACAGGGAGCTCCTACGAGCAGTACTTC	CSARPETGSSYEQYF
-	TRBV28	-	TRBJ2-5	TGTGCCAGCATATACAGGGATTCCTTGGGAGAGACCCAGTACTTC	CASIYRDSLGETQYF
-	TRBV11-2	few	TRBJ2-7	TGTGCCAGCAGCTCACCGGGACTTAGCTCCTACGAGCAGTACTTC	CASSSPGLSSYEQYF
TRBD1	TRBV5-1	-	TRBJ2-1	TGCGCCAGCAGCTACTTACCGGGACAGGAGCAGTTCTTC	CASSYLPGQEQFF
TRBD2	TRBV20-1	few	TRBJ2-7	TGCAGTGCTAGAGATGAGCGGGGGAGGTACTACGAGCAGTACTTC	CSARDERGRYYEQYF
-	TRBV6-4	many	TRBJ1-1	TGTGCCAGCAGGAGGGGACCGCTATACACTGAAGCTTTCTTT	CASRRGPLYTEAFF
TRBD1	TRBV11-2	-	TRBJ2-3	TGTGCCAGCAGCCGAGGGACAGAAGTGAGAGATACGCAGTATTTT	CASSRGTEVRDTQYF